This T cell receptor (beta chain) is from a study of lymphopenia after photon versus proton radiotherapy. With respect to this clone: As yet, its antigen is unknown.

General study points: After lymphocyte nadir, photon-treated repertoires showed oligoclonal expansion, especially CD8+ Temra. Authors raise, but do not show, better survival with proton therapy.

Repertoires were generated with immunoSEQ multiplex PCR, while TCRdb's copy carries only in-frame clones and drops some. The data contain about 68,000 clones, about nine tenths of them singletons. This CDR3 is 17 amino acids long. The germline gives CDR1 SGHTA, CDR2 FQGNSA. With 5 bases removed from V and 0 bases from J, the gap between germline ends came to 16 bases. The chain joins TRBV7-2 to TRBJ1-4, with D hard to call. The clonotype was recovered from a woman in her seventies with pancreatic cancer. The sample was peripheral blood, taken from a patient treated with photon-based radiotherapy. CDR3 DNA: TGTGCCAGCAGCAAGAGGGTCACGACAACAACTAATGAAAAACTGTTTTTT. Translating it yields CASSKRVTTTTNEKLFF.